Presented here are 18 T cell receptor beta chains from one specimen sequenced in a study of cytomegalovirus exposure and HLA in healthy donors. PCR employed 60 Vbeta and 13 Jbeta primers. Data came from immunoSEQ multiplex PCR; TCRdb stores just in-frame clones and leaves some out. The table records approximately 150,000 clones, about 80% of them present only once. The sequenced material came from PBMCs. The source is a man aged 25 to 40 in good health and CMV-seropositive.

The J gene is TRBJ2-1, the V gene TRBV20-1; D uncertain. The CDR3 has 10 residues. Per germline, CDR1 DFQATT and CDR2 SNEGSKA (reference sequence). The V end lost 3 bases, the J end lost 9 bases, and 6 bases lay between the germline ends. This chain's CDR3 is CSARFGEQFF. CDR3 DNA sequence: TGCAGTGCTAGGTTCGGTGAGCAGTTCTTC.

Comments on this clone: The junction does not match germline at one end; this may be a read error. The CDR3 reads CSSSAGVAGVYEQYF. CDR3 nucleotide sequence: TGTTCCAGCAGCGCCGGGGTAGCGGGCGTCTACGAGCAGTACTTC. V and J are TRBV7-9 and TRBJ2-7, with 7 bases lining up with TRBD2. This CDR3 is 15 amino acids long. Germline V lookup: CDR1 SEHNR, CDR2 FQNEAQ (reference sequence). Full variable domain (rest looked up from reference TRBV7-9 and TRBJ2-7): DTGVSQNPRHKITKRGQNVTFRCDPISEHNRLYWYRQTLGQGPEFLTYFQNEAQLEKSRLLSDRFSAERPKGSFSTLEIQRTEQGDSAMYLCSSSAGVAGVYEQYFGPGTRLTVT.

The chain links TRBV7-9 to TRBJ2-1; possibly TRBD2 for D (6 bases). Trimming cost V 2 bases and J 0 bases, with 14 bases left between them. There are 17 residues in the CDR3. Germline V CDR1 and CDR2: SEHNR, FQNEAQ (reference sequence). CDR3 region: CASSLSLLARSYNEQFF. CDR3 DNA: TGTGCCAGCAGCTTAAGCCTTCTAGCGCGCTCCTACAATGAGCAGTTCTTC.

The V and J genes are TRBV25-1 and TRBJ1-2, with unresolved D. This CDR3 contains 14 residues. The germline V gene encodes CDR1 MGHDK and CDR2 SYGVNS. Deletions cut 1 base from V and 9 bases from J, with 15 bases between. In DNA, the CDR3 is TGTGCCAGCAGTGAATCTTCGGAACCGGGGAGCTACACCTTC. Amino acids: CASSESSEPGSYTF.

This clone has only a few counts. The J gene is TRBJ2-7, the V gene TRBV5-5; no reliable D call. CDR1 SGHKS and CDR2 YYEKEE come from the germline V gene (reference sequence). The germline V and J ends were trimmed by 0 bases and 0 bases, with 7 bases remaining between them. The CDR3 totals 14 residues. The CDR3 region is CASSLDWSSYEQYF. CDR3 bases: TGTGCCAGCAGCTTGGACTGGAGCTCCTACGAGCAGTACTTC.

V gene TRBV29-1 combines with J gene TRBJ2-1; 8 bases are shared with TRBD2. Germline V gives CDR1 SQVTM, CDR2 ANQGSEA. The CDR3 covers 15 residues. Trimming removed 6 bases from V and 0 bases from J; junction bases left unmatched: 7. CDR3 loop: CSVNSGKTSYNEQFF. The CDR3 DNA sequence: TGCAGCGTGAATAGCGGGAAAACCTCCTACAATGAGCAGTTCTTC.

The CDR3 loop reads CASRIRQGNTGELFF. DNA of the CDR3: TGTGCCAGCAGAATACGCCAGGGGAACACCGGGGAGCTGTTTTTT. The V call is TRBV6-6, the J call TRBJ2-2; TRBD1 is a possible D gene (5 bases). Germline CDR1 MNHNY, CDR2 SVGAGI (reference sequence). The CDR3 loop spans 15 amino acids. The V and J ends lost 6 bases and 1 base respectively, with 12 bases between them.

This clone was counted once. The CDR3 sequence: CAWSVLVGPGGELFF. CDR3 sequence (DNA): TGTGCCTGGAGTGTACTTGTTGGTCCTGGCGGGGAGCTGTTTTTT. This sequence joins TRBV30 and TRBJ2-2; D is unclear. With 0 bases removed from V and 7 bases from J, the gap between germline ends came to 15 bases. The CDR3 consists of 15 residues. The V gene's germline CDR1 is GTSNPN and CDR2 SVGIG (reference sequence).

This chain connects TRBV15 to TRBJ2-5, with 13 positions matching TRBD2. The CDR3 has 16 residues. Trimming at V came to 2 bases and at J to 5 bases, leaving 5 bases not matched to a gene. In germline, CDR1 is LNHNV, CDR2 YYDKDF (reference sequence). As DNA, the CDR3 is TGTGCCACCAGCAGAACTACTAGCGGGGGGGCCGAGACCCAGTACTTC. Protein sequence: CATSRTTSGGAETQYF.

The chain carries TRBV13 and TRBJ2-5, with 12 nucleotides matching TRBD1. The tail of the sequence fits TRBJ2-7 better, so the J call may be wrong. The CDR3 sequence is 18 residues long. Germline CDR1 PRHDT, CDR2 FYEKMQ (reference sequence). This CDR3 reads CASSLGGTGGELSYEQYF. CDR3 sequence (DNA): TGTGCCAGCAGCTTAGGAGGGACAGGGGGCGAACTCTCCTACGAGCAGTACTTC.

CDR3 sequence (DNA): TGTGCCAGCGGGGGCGGGAGCTCCTACGAGCAGTACTTC. As protein: CASGGGSSYEQYF. J is TRBJ2-7 and V is TRBV7-2, with TRBD2 as a possible D gene (7 bases). Germline V gene data show CDR1 as SGHTA and CDR2 as FQGNSA. This CDR3 spans 13 amino acids. Trimming took 8 bases from V and 0 from J, leaving 11 bases between them.

The rearrangement links TRBV12-2 to TRBJ1-5. TRBV12-2 corresponds to a pseudogene. The CDR3 consists of 14 residues. CDR3 sequence reads: CASRQREGNQPQHF. CDR3 coding DNA: TGTGCAAGTCGTCAGCGGGAGGGCAATCAGCCCCAGCATTTT.

The gene calls are TRBV27 and TRBJ2-7; 7 nucleotides align to TRBD2. Germline V gene lookup returns CDR1 MNHEY and CDR2 SMNVEV (reference sequence). This CDR3 spans 13 amino acids. The junction had 5 bases not matched to a gene; V was cut back by 3 bases and J by 6 bases. CDR3 in amino acids: CASSFWGGGEQYF. CDR3 in DNA: TGTGCCAGCAGTTTCTGGGGGGGTGGCGAGCAGTACTTC.

The rearrangement links TRBV19 to TRBJ2-7, with TRBD1 as a possible D gene (6 bases). Deletions cut 0 bases from V and 3 bases from J, with 12 bases between. This CDR3 comprises 15 residues. The germline V gene encodes CDR1 LNHDA and CDR2 SQIVND (reference sequence). The CDR3, as DNA: TGTGCCAGTAGTATAGAGGACAGCGTGATCTACGAGCAGTACTTC. Its translation: CASSIEDSVIYEQYF. Complete variable domain (other parts from reference TRBV19 and TRBJ2-7): DGGITQSPKYLFRKEGQNVTLSCEQNLNHDAMYWYRQDPGQGLRLIYYSQIVNDFQKGDIAEGYSVSREKKESFPLTVTSAQKNPTAFYLCASSIEDSVIYEQYFGPGTRLTVT.

This chain joins TRBV7-9 and TRBJ2-2; tentatively, D is TRBD2 (5 bases). The CDR3 consists of 14 residues. Germline V gene sequence: CDR1 SEHNR, CDR2 FQNEAQ (reference sequence). Trimming took 4 bases from V and 2 from J, leaving 8 bases between them. The CDR3 sequence: CASSYPGNTGELFF. The CDR3, as DNA: TGTGCCAGCAGCTATCCGGGAAACACCGGGGAGCTGTTTTTT.

J is TRBJ1-2 and V is TRBV7-9; 7 bases are a match to TRBD1. The CDR3 has 11 amino acids. The junction had 8 bases not matched to a gene; V was cut back by 7 bases and J by 12 bases. The germline gives CDR1 SEHNR, CDR2 FQNEAQ (reference sequence). DNA for the CDR3: TGTGCCAGCACAAGGACAGGAAGCGACACCTTC. It specifies CASTRTGSDTF.

The genes are TRBV28 and TRBJ1-2; perhaps TRBD1 as D (5 bases). Germline V gene lookup returns CDR1 MDHEN and CDR2 SYDVKM. V dropped 10 bases and J dropped 2 bases, with 8 bases sitting between them. The CDR3 loop spans 11 amino acids. This CDR3 reads CATDSNYGYTF. Written as DNA, the CDR3 is TGTGCCACCGACAGCAACTATGGCTACACCTTC.

The chain joins TRBV10-2 to TRBJ1-1; 7 bases are shared with TRBD1. V trimming: 5 bases; J trimming: 6 bases; junction bases outside the gene matches: 6. CDR3 size: 13 residues. Germline assignment: CDR1 WSHSY and CDR2 SAAADI. CDR3 sequence: CASSTGDRAEAFF. Here the CDR3 DNA reads TGCGCCAGCAGTACTGGAGACAGGGCTGAAGCTTTCTTT.